The 14 T cell receptor beta chains given below trace back to one sample, sequenced in a study of tumor-infiltrating lymphocytes in localized non-small cell lung cancer. Profiled with immunoSEQ multiplex PCR; TCRdb holds only in-frame clones, not every one. The sample yields several thousand clones, roughly 70% seen once. Sequenced material: lung tumor tissue. The source is a human donor with non-small cell lung cancer.

The chain has TRBV2 and TRBJ2-5; the D is unclear. The germline V and J ends were trimmed by 6 bases and 5 bases, with 13 bases remaining between them. This CDR3 comprises 13 residues. CDR1 is SNHLY and CDR2 is FYNNEI in the germline V gene. The CDR3 DNA is TGTGCCAGCAGCCCTAGTCCCAGGGAGACCCAGTACTTC. It yields the protein CASSPSPRETQYF.

The J gene is TRBJ1-5, the V gene TRBV19; D may be TRBD1 (5 bases). This CDR3 comprises 17 residues. In germline, CDR1 is LNHDA, CDR2 SQIVND (reference sequence). The germline V and J ends were trimmed by 5 bases and 5 bases, with 22 bases remaining between them. The CDR3 region is CASSFRLGGGEDQPQHF. CDR3 nucleotides: TGTGCCAGTAGTTTCCGCCTTGGTGGGGGAGAAGATCAGCCCCAGCATTTT.

This chain uses TRBV4-3 with TRBJ1-4; 12 bases align to TRBD1. Germline CDR1 is LGHNA and CDR2 is YSLEER. The CDR3 contains 18 residues. The ends lost 1 base at V and 3 bases at J; junction bases unmatched: 6. Here the CDR3 DNA reads TGCGCCAGCAGCCAAGGGCCGGGACAGGGGGCTTCTAATGAAAAACTGTTTTTT. As protein: CASSQGPGQGASNEKLFF.

By sample fraction, this clone is large. The chain has TRBV29-1 and TRBJ1-6; 9 positions match TRBD1. Trimming cost V 7 bases and J 7 bases; bases outside gene matches: 5. CDR1 and CDR2 from the germline V gene are SQVTM and ANQGSEA. This CDR3 contains 13 residues. The CDR3 nucleotides are TGCAGCGCGGGGACAGGGCCGAATTCACCCCTCCACTTT. This codes for CSAGTGPNSPLHF. The full variable domain, completed using reference TRBV29-1 and TRBJ1-6, is SAVISQKPSRDICQRGTSLTIQCQVDSQVTMMFWYRQQPGQSLTLIATANQGSEATYESGFVIDKFPISRPNLTFSTLTVSNMSPEDSSIYLCSAGTGPNSPLHFGNGTRLTVT.

In this sample, this clone turned up a few times. The chain links TRBV10-3 to TRBJ1-1, with a tentative D call TRBD1 (5 bases). Germline values: CDR1 ENHRY, CDR2 SYGVKD. V was pared by 4 bases and J by 11 bases, with 14 bases between. The CDR3 length is 12 residues. In DNA, the CDR3 is TGTGCCATCAGTGGCCCTCAAGGGGCGGCTTTCTTT. It yields the protein CAISGPQGAAFF.

The chain joins TRBV6-5 to TRBJ2-3; D is ambiguous. Trimming took 0 bases from V and 5 from J, leaving 6 bases between them. The length of the CDR3 is 13 residues. Germline V gene data show CDR1 as MNHEY and CDR2 as SVGAGI. CDR3 amino acids: CASSYSIGDTQYF. CDR3 DNA: TGTGCCAGCAGTTACTCGATCGGAGATACGCAGTATTTT.

J is TRBJ2-7 and V is TRBV4-1; 8 positions agree with TRBD1. The germline V gene encodes CDR1 MGHRA and CDR2 YSYEKL. Losses at the gene ends were 3 bases for V and 6 bases for J; bases not matched to a gene: 22. The CDR3 spans 19 residues. The DNA for the CDR3 is TGCGCCAGCAGCCAGGGAATCCCGGGACAGGTGTACAAGCTAGGCGAGCAGTACTTC. Residues: CASSQGIPGQVYKLGEQYF.

The chain carries TRBV7-2 and TRBJ1-4; D is unclear. The CDR3 consists of 13 residues. CDR1 is SGHTA and CDR2 is FQGNSA in the germline V gene. V was pared by 1 base and J by 8 bases, with 8 bases between. CDR3 bases: TGTGCCAGCAGCTTAGGGGTTTGGGAAAAACTGTTTTTT. This translates into CASSLGVWEKLFF.

This chain links TRBV7-9 with TRBJ1-1; 11 nucleotides align to TRBD1. The CDR3 loop spans 15 amino acids. The germline V gene has CDR1 SEHNR and CDR2 FQNEAQ (reference sequence). J lost 4 bases, V lost 4 bases, and 5 bases had no gene match. The CDR3, as DNA: TGTGCCAGCAGCTATATGGGACAGGGGGGCACTGAAGCTTTCTTT. Encoded protein: CASSYMGQGGTEAFF.

V is TRBV14 and J is TRBJ2-7, with TRBD2 matching 14 bases. Trimming removed 5 bases from V and 0 bases from J; junction bases left unmatched: 3. This CDR3 is 16 amino acids long. Germline lookup yields CDR1 SGHDN and CDR2 FVKESK. The CDR3 spells CASSMGLAGDSYEQYF. CDR3 coding DNA: TGTGCCAGCAGCATGGGACTAGCGGGGGACTCCTACGAGCAGTACTTC.

The CDR3 sequence: CAISEGVTRTDTQYF. CDR3 sequence (DNA): TGTGCCATCAGTGAGGGGGTGACTAGAACAGATACGCAGTATTTT. The chain recombines TRBV10-3 with TRBJ2-3, with a tentative D call TRBD2 (6 bases). CDR3 length: 15 residues. The germline gives CDR1 ENHRY, CDR2 SYGVKD. The ends were cut back, 2 bases at V and 3 bases at J, with 12 bases in the middle.

V gene TRBV10-2 combines with J gene TRBJ1-1; D not certain. V gave up 6 bases and J gave up 3 bases, with 8 bases separating them. CDR3 length equals 12 residues. Germline V gene data show CDR1 as WSHSY and CDR2 as SAAADI. This CDR3 reads CASRDIDTEAFF. The CDR3 region has the DNA TGCGCCAGCAGGGATATTGACACTGAAGCTTTCTTT.

Written as DNA, the CDR3 is TGTGCCAGCAGCCTACAGGGTTCGGCCGGGGAGCTGTTTTTT. This gives the protein CASSLQGSAGELFF. The rearrangement uses TRBV7-3 and TRBJ2-2; TRBD1 might be the D (6 bases). This CDR3 is built from 14 residues. V gave up 5 bases and J gave up 6 bases, with 13 bases separating them. The germline gives CDR1 SGHTA, CDR2 FQGTGA.

Sample share makes this clone hyperexpanded. The gene calls are TRBV7-8 and TRBJ1-4; tentative D call: TRBD1 (6 bases). CDR3 size: 14 residues. Germline V gene lookup returns CDR1 SGHVS and CDR2 FQNEAQ. V lost 5 bases, J lost 5 bases, and 12 bases lay in between. CDR3 nucleotides: TGTGCCAGCAGCACAGCAGGGGCGAATGAAAAACTGTTTTTT. Encoded protein: CASSTAGANEKLFF.